This TCR beta chain appears in the sequencing data of a study of OX40 agonist ivuxolimab in advanced cancers. Study at large: Patients treated during dose escalation were battling hepatocellular carcinoma, melanoma, renal cell or head and neck cancer. Partial responses were achieved by three patients: one hepatocellular carcinoma, two cutaneous melanoma. Whole-study findings and limits: In the 0.1 to 3.0 mg/kg range, CD4+ and CD8+ blood T cells had expanded clonally by week 6.

With regard to this clone: Its antigen is currently unknown.

Patients were excluded for autoimmune disease history or systemic immunosuppression. The CDR3 contains 16 residues. Trimming left V 0 bases short and J 8 bases short, with 17 bases between. Germline-derived CDR1 and CDR2 are LNHNV and YYDKDF (reference sequence). Assay used: immunoSEQ multiplex PCR; TCRdb lists only in-frame clones, some missing. The top ten hold approximately 10% of the sample, which has under 85,000 clones, approximately 93% seen once. V is TRBV15 and J is TRBJ2-1; tentative D call: TRBD2 (5 bases). The sequenced sample was CD4+ or CD8+ T cells sorted from blood, obtained in a trial of the OX40 agonist ivuxolimab. The origin of this receptor is an adult with an advanced solid tumor such as melanoma, head and neck, liver or kidney cancer. CDR3 sequence: CATSRDQGRVDYEQFF. The CDR3, as DNA: TGTGCCACCAGCAGAGATCAAGGGCGGGTCGACTATGAGCAGTTCTTC.